This entry describes one TCR beta chain. Its antigen is not identified. The data stem from a study of blood T cells in healthy people across ages. Study-wide results and caveats: There were more naive CD4+ cells and higher diversity in long-lived donors than in aged donors.

Trimming shortened V by 1 base and J by 7 bases, and 13 bases separated the two germline ends. The CDR3 is 15 amino acids. CDR1 is SGHTA and CDR2 is FQGNSA in the germline V gene. Through a sample-barcoded 5' primer and a J-beta primer mix, a second PCR was run for about 6 to 11 cycles. TCRdb recomputed calls from the 5' RACE reads with MiXCR, one row per CDR3 protein. This sample has some 730,000 distinct CDR3 sequences, with about a fifth found just once. The receptor comes from a man between 65 and 85 years old in good health. The chain is built from TRBV7-2 and TRBJ1-4; D is ambiguous. Material for sequencing was blood. For the CDR3, the DNA is TGTGCCAGCAGCTTAGTCGCAGAGTTTAGTGAAAAACTGTTTTTT. The encoded protein is CASSLVAEFSEKLFF.